The 8 T cell receptor beta chains below all came from one sample that was sequenced in a study of human T cells and chemical hapten exposure. Each CDR3 protein gets one entry after TCRdb re-called the RACE reads with MiXCR. The sample records approximately 91,000 distinct CDR3 sequences, roughly 10% being singletons. Time point of the sample: patch test 2, 6 weeks after DPC sensitization. As to treatment: therapeutic diphenylcyclopropenone sensitization with weekly scalp DPC. Specimen: whole blood, collected in connection with sensitization to the hapten diphenylcyclopropenone (DPC). These receptors originate from a man aged 18 to 30 with alopecia areata. Some clones in this sample may be carry-over from other donors' samples.

This clonotype came up many times. The V call is TRBV10-3, the J call TRBJ1-2; 8 bases agree with TRBD1. The CDR3 has 13 residues. After removal of 5 bases from V and 8 bases from J, the junction contained 7 bases not matched to a gene. Germline-derived CDR1 and CDR2 are ENHRY and SYGVKD. The CDR3 loop reads CAISTTGGEGYTF. The CDR3 DNA reads as TGTGCCATCAGTACCACAGGGGGGGAAGGCTACACCTTC.

The V and J genes are TRBV6-5 and TRBJ2-1; 7 bases line up with TRBD1. Germline CDR1 reads MNHEY; CDR2 reads SVGAGI. This CDR3 has 15 residues. Trimming at V came to 5 bases and at J to 0 bases, leaving 4 bases not matched to a gene. The chain's CDR3 is CASSATGSSYNEQFF. DNA for the CDR3: TGTGCCAGCAGTGCGACAGGGAGCTCCTACAATGAGCAGTTCTTC.

The chain joins TRBV4-1 to TRBJ2-3; D not resolved. The germline CDR1 and CDR2 sequences are MGHRA and YSYEKL. The CDR3 covers 14 residues. V lost 8 bases to trimming and J lost 0 bases, with 12 bases between them. The CDR3 DNA follows: TGCGCCAGCGGATGGACGGAGAGCACAGATACGCAGTATTTT. As protein: CASGWTESTDTQYF.

As concerns this clonotype: This may come from a read error, since a much larger clone is one base off. V usage is TRBV12-3 or TRBV12-4 and J usage is TRBJ2-7; 9 bases are a match to TRBD1. CDR3 size: 15 residues. This CDR3 reads CTSSRQGELSYEQYV. The CDR3 nucleotides are TGTACCAGCAGCCGACAGGGGGAACTCTCCTACGAGCAGTACGTC.

The chain uses TRBV4-3 and TRBJ1-6; tentatively, D is TRBD1 (5 bases). V was trimmed by 1 base and J by 6 bases, leaving 16 bases between them. Germline V CDR1 and CDR2: LGHNA, YSLEER. This CDR3 comprises 17 residues. The CDR3 nucleotides are TGCGCCAGCAGCCAAGGGAGACCAGGGTTAGGTAATTCACCCCTCCACTTT. This codes for CASSQGRPGLGNSPLHF.

The V and J genes are TRBV4-3 and TRBJ1-6; no clear D gene. Trimming removed 3 bases from V and 8 bases from J, with 11 bases in between. Germline loops: CDR1 LGHNA, CDR2 YSLEER. The CDR3 is 14 residues long. The CDR3 loop reads CASSQGRGYSPLHF. The CDR3 nucleotides read TGCGCCAGCAGCCAGGGTCGGGGATATTCACCCCTCCACTTT.

The chain combines TRBV19 with TRBJ2-7; 7 nucleotides line up with TRBD1. The CDR3 extends over 15 amino acids. Looked up from germline, CDR1 is LNHDA and CDR2 is SQIVND (reference sequence). V lost 4 bases, J lost 3 bases, and 9 bases stayed unmatched. The CDR3 DNA is TGTGCCAGTAGTACTAGACAGGGAAACTTCTACGAGCAGTACTTC. Its protein is CASSTRQGNFYEQYF. The whole variable domain, remainder taken from reference TRBV19 and TRBJ2-7, is DGGITQSPKYLFRKEGQNVTLSCEQNLNHDAMYWYRQDPGQGLRLIYYSQIVNDFQKGDIAEGYSVSREKKESFPLTVTSAQKNPTAFYLCASSTRQGNFYEQYFGPGTRLTVT.

This clonotype has at least ten counts. The chain recombines TRBV29-1 with TRBJ1-2; D gene uncertain. Germline V gives CDR1 SQVTM, CDR2 ANQGSEA. The V gene lost 1 base and the J gene lost 4 bases, with 4 bases spanning the gap. CDR3 length: 11 residues. CDR3: CSVEATYGYTF. The CDR3 DNA is TGCAGCGTTGAAGCGACCTATGGCTACACCTTC.